This is a list of T cell receptor beta chains from one sample in a study of early T cells in non-severe SARS-CoV-2 infection. TCRdb fed the 5' RACE reads into MiXCR, producing one record per CDR3 protein. The table lists 68,000 or so distinct CDR3 sequences, 12% of them singletons. Sequenced: whole blood. These receptors came from an adult who was a healthcare worker with PCR-confirmed SARS-CoV-2 infection or an uninfected control (not recorded which). Each CDR3 is given with its conserved first and last residue. Each record gives: clone size, D gene, V gene, J gene, CDR3 length, CDR3 DNA, CDR3 protein. A D gene is named only where the DNA matches it firmly. Size tells how often a clone was seen (once, few, many) or the class of an expanded clone, and some rows leave it out.

-,TRBD2,TRBV11-2,TRBJ2-1,17,TGTGCCAGCAGCGCGCCCAAGGGACTAGCGACAAACAATGAGCAGTTCTTC,CASSAPKGLATNNEQFF
-,-,TRBV3-1,TRBJ2-2,17,TGTGCCAGCAGCCAAGATCCGGGACGGGCGAACACCGGGGAGCTGTTTTTT,CASSQDPGRANTGELFF
many,TRBD1,TRBV6-2/TRBV6-3,TRBJ2-1,16,TGTGCCAGCAGCCTCACGGCGGGGACAGGGACGAATGAGCAGTTCTTC,CASSLTAGTGTNEQFF
many,TRBD1,TRBV10-3,TRBJ1-2,13,TGTGCCACCGACCAAGGGGGACAGGCATCCTACACCTTC,CATDQGGQASYTF
few,-,TRBV24-1,TRBJ2-1,12,TGTGCCACCAGTGCCCTGGGGAATGAGCAGTTCTTC,CATSALGNEQFF
-,TRBD1,TRBV25-1,TRBJ2-4,18,TGTGCCAGCAGTGCGTTACCGGCACAGGGGGTAGCCAAAAACATTCAGTACTTC,CASSALPAQGVAKNIQYF
few,-,TRBV11-2,TRBJ2-7,14,TGTGCCAGCAGCTATTTAGATTCCCGCTACGAGCAGTACTTC,CASSYLDSRYEQYF
few,-,TRBV12-3/TRBV12-4,TRBJ1-1,13,TGTGCCAGCAGTTTACACGGGAACGCTGAAGCTTTCTTT,CASSLHGNAEAFF
-,TRBD1,TRBV30,TRBJ1-2,11,TGTGCCTGGGGGACAGGGCCTGGCTACACCTTC,CAWGTGPGYTF
few,-,TRBV2,TRBJ1-1,14,TGTGCCAGCAGGTTGAACGGCGGGGGTACTGAAGCTTTCTTT,CASRLNGGGTEAFF
few,-,TRBV18,TRBJ1-1,14,TGTGCCACCGGACGGGAGGCGGGCAAAACTGAAGCTTTCTTT,CATGREAGKTEAFF
-,-,TRBV29-1,TRBJ2-7,11,TGCAGCACTCTTGTTGGGGGAGAGCAGTACTTC,CSTLVGGEQYF
few,-,TRBV2,TRBJ2-1,11,TGTGCCCTTCCTCGGGGGAGGGAGCAGTTCTTC,CALPRGREQFF
few,-,TRBV7-8,TRBJ2-4,18,TGTGCCAGCAGCAAGTTGGTGGGGGGGCCGACCGCCTTAAACATTCAGTACTTC,CASSKLVGGPTALNIQYF
many,-,TRBV5-6,TRBJ2-2,13,TGTGCCAGCAGCTTGGGAGTACCCGGGGAGCTGTTTTTT,CASSLGVPGELFF
many,-,TRBV20-1,TRBJ2-3,13,TGCAGTGCTGCCAGGAGCGCGGCAGATACGCAGTATTTT,CSAARSAADTQYF
few,TRBD2,TRBV28,TRBJ2-1,15,TGTGCCAGCAGTTTACTGGCGGGGGGTCTGGATGAGCAGTTCTTC,CASSLLAGGLDEQFF
-,-,TRBV5-1,TRBJ2-3,16,TGCGCCAGCAGCCCAGCGGACAGAAAAAGCACAGATACGCAGTATTTT,CASSPADRKSTDTQYF
-,TRBD2,TRBV24-1,TRBJ2-1,18,TGTGCCCCCCAAGGTGGTAGCGGGGGGCCGAGCTCCTACAATGAGCAGTTCTTC,CAPQGGSGGPSSYNEQFF
few,-,TRBV11-2,TRBJ2-5,13,TGTGCCAGCAGCTATGGACCGGGGGAGACCCAGTACTTC,CASSYGPGETQYF
-,-,TRBV7-2,TRBJ2-7,17,TGTGCCAGCAGCTTATGGGTTGGGTCTGGGTTTTCCTACGAGCAGTACTTC,CASSLWVGSGFSYEQYF
few,TRBD1,TRBV7-9,TRBJ1-6,16,TGTGCCAGCAGCCACATAGGGACAGGACCTAATTCACCCCTCCACTTT,CASSHIGTGPNSPLHF
-,-,TRBV29-1,TRBJ1-1,9,TGCAGCGTAGGAGGAGAAGCTTTCTTT,CSVGGEAFF
-,-,TRBV12-3/TRBV12-4,TRBJ1-1,11,TGTGCCAGCAGTTTAGGGGCAGAAGCTTTCTTT,CASSLGAEAFF
many,-,TRBV7-3,TRBJ2-1,15,TGTGCCAGCAGCTTAACGTCAACAGCCCCCGGTGAGCAGTTCTTC,CASSLTSTAPGEQFF
-,-,TRBV29-1,TRBJ1-2,13,TGCAGCGTTGAAAGCCAGAGCAGCTATGGCTACACCTTC,CSVESQSSYGYTF
many,-,TRBV6-1,TRBJ2-5,12,TGTGCCAGCAGGGACGGTCGGGAGACCCAGTACTTC,CASRDGRETQYF